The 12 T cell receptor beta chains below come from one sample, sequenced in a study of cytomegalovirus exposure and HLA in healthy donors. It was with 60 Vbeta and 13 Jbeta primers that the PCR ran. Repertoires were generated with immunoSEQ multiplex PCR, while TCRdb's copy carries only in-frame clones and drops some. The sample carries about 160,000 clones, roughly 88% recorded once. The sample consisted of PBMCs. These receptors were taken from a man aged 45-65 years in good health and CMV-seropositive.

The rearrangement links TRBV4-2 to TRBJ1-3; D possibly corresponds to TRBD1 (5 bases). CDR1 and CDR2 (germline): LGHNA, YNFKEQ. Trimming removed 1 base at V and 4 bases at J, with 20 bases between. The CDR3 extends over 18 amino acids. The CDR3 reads CASSQVGGTLEKGNTIYF. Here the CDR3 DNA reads TGTGCCAGCAGCCAAGTGGGGGGGACTCTGGAAAAAGGAAACACCATATATTTT.

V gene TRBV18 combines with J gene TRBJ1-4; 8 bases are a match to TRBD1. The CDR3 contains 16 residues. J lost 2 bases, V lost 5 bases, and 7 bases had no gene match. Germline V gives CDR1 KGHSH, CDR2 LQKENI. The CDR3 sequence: CASSSWTGSTNEKLFF. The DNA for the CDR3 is TGTGCCAGCTCATCCTGGACAGGGAGTACTAATGAAAAACTGTTTTTT.

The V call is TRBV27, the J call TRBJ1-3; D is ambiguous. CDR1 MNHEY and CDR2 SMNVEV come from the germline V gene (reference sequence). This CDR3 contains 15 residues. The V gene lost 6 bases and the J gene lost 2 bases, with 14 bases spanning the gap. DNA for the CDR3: TGTGCCAGCAGATTGCTGAGTGAACCTGGAAACACCATATATTTT. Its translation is CASRLLSEPGNTIYF.

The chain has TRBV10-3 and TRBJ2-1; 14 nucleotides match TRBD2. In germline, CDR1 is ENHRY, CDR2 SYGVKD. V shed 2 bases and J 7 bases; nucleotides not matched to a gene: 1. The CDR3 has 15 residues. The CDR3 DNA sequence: TGTGCCATCAGTGAGGGGACTAGCGGGAGTAATGAGCAGTTCTTC. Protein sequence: CAISEGTSGSNEQFF.

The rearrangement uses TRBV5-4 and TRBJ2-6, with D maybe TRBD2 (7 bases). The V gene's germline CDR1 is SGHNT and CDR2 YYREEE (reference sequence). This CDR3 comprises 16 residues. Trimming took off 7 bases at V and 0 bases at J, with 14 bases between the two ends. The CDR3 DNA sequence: TGTGCCAGCTCCAAGGGGGGGATCTCTGGGGCCAACGTCCTGACTTTC. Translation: CASSKGGISGANVLTF.

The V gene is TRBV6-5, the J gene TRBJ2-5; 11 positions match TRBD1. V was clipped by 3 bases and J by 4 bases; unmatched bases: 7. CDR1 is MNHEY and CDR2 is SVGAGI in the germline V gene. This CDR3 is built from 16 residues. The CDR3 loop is CASSYRGTGGRETQYF. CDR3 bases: TGTGCCAGCAGTTATAGAGGGACAGGGGGTCGAGAGACCCAGTACTTC.

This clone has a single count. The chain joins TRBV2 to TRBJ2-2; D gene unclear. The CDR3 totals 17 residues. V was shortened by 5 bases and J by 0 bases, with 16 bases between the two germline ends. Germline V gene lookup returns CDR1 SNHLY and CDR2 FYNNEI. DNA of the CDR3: TGTGCCAGCAGTTTCTTGTCTTGGGCCTCGAACACCGGGGAGCTGTTTTTT. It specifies CASSFLSWASNTGELFF.

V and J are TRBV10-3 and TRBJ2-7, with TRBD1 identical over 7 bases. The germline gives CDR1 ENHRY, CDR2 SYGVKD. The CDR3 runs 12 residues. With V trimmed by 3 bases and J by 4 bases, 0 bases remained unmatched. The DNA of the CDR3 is TGTGCCATCAGTGAACAGGGGTACGAGCAGTACGTC. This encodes CAISEQGYEQYV.

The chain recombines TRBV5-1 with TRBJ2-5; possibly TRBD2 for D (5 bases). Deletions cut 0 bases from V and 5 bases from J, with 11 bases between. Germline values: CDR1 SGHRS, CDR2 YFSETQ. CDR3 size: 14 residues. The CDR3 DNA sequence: TGCGCCAGCAGCTTGGATAGAGGGAGTGAGACCCAGTACTTC. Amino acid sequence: CASSLDRGSETQYF. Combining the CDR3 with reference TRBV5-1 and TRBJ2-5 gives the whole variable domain KAGVTQTPRYLIKTRGQQVTLSCSPISGHRSVSWYQQTPGQGLQFLFEYFSETQRNKGNFPGRFSGRQFSNSRSEMNVSTLELGDSALYLCASSLDRGSETQYFGPGTRLLVL.

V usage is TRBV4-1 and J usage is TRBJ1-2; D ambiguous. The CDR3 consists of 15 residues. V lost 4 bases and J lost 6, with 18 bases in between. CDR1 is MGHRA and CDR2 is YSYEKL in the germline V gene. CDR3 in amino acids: CASSPVRGNKDGYTF. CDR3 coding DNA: TGCGCCAGCAGCCCGGTTCGGGGAAATAAAGATGGCTACACCTTC.

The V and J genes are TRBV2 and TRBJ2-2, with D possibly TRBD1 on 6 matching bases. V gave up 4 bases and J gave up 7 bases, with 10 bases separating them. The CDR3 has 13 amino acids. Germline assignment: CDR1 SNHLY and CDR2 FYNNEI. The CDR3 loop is CASSAYRVGELFF. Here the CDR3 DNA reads TGTGCCAGCAGTGCCTACAGGGTCGGGGAGCTGTTTTTT.

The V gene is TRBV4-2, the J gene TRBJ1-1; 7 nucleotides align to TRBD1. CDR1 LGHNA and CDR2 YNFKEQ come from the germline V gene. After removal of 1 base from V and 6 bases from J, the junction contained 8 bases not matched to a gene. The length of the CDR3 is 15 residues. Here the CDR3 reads CASSQGTQGRAEAFF. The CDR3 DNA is TGTGCCAGCAGCCAAGGGACACAGGGGCGGGCTGAAGCTTTCTTT.